This is a list of T cell receptor beta chains from one sample in a study of cytomegalovirus exposure and HLA in healthy donors. Using immunoSEQ multiplex PCR, the repertoire was profiled, and TCRdb retains in-frame clones only, with some absent. The sample consists of roughly 100,000 clones, around 74% of them appearing once. Sequencing input: PBMCs. Source of these receptors: a man aged 35 to 55 in good health and CMV-seropositive. Both conserved end residues are part of each CDR3. Fields, in order: CDR3 DNA, CDR3 protein, clone size, J gene, V gene, D gene. A D gene is named only where the DNA matches it firmly. Clone sizes are given selectively: once, few, many, or a class where the clone is expanded.

CDR3nt: TGTGCCAGCTCACCACCCGGCGGCTCAGCCAAAAACATTCAGTACTTC; CDR3aa: CASSPPGGSAKNIQYF; abundance: few; j_gene: TRBJ2-4; v_gene: TRBV18; d_gene: -
CDR3nt: TGTGCCAGCAGTGCCTTTTTTACAACTAATGAAAAACTGTTTTTT; CDR3aa: CASSAFFTTNEKLFF; abundance: -; j_gene: TRBJ1-4; v_gene: TRBV2; d_gene: -
CDR3nt: TGTGCCAGCAGGGCTCTAGCGGGGGAGCAGTACTTC; CDR3aa: CASRALAGEQYF; abundance: -; j_gene: TRBJ2-7; v_gene: TRBV27; d_gene: TRBD2
CDR3nt: TGCGCCAGCAGTGTGATTAGAACCGGGGAGCTGTTTTTT; CDR3aa: CASSVIRTGELFF; abundance: -; j_gene: TRBJ2-2; v_gene: TRBV10-1; d_gene: -
CDR3nt: TGTGCTAGCAGCTTAGCCAGCGGCGCCGGGGAGCTGTTTTTT; CDR3aa: CASSLASGAGELFF; abundance: -; j_gene: TRBJ2-2; v_gene: TRBV7-7; d_gene: -
CDR3nt: TGTGCCAGCAGTGAAAGGCAGGGGACCTACGAGCAGTACTTC; CDR3aa: CASSERQGTYEQYF; abundance: -; j_gene: TRBJ2-7; v_gene: TRBV2; d_gene: -
CDR3nt: TGTGCCAGCAGCCAAGATGTAGTTCGCGAGCAGTACTTC; CDR3aa: CASSQDVVREQYF; abundance: -; j_gene: TRBJ2-7; v_gene: TRBV4-2; d_gene: -
CDR3nt: TGTGCCAGCAGTGAAGCCTCCGACTATGGCTACACCTTC; CDR3aa: CASSEASDYGYTF; abundance: -; j_gene: TRBJ1-2; v_gene: TRBV6-1; d_gene: -
CDR3nt: TGTGCCAGCAGAGGACTAGCGGGAGCTCGGGAGACCCAGTACTTC; CDR3aa: CASRGLAGARETQYF; abundance: -; j_gene: TRBJ2-5; v_gene: TRBV28; d_gene: TRBD2
CDR3nt: TGTGCCAGCAGCTTTCGTCTAGCGGGGGGGACAGATACGCAGTATTTT; CDR3aa: CASSFRLAGGTDTQYF; abundance: once; j_gene: TRBJ2-3; v_gene: TRBV11-2; d_gene: TRBD2
CDR3nt: TGTGCCGCCCAGGGGGCAAAAGAGACCCAGTACTTC; CDR3aa: CAAQGAKETQYF; abundance: -; j_gene: TRBJ2-5; v_gene: TRBV6-6; d_gene: TRBD1
CDR3nt: TGTGCCAGCAGCGTAGTGGCGGGAGGGGGAGCCTACAATGAGCAGTTCTTC; CDR3aa: CASSVVAGGGAYNEQFF; abundance: few; j_gene: TRBJ2-1; v_gene: TRBV9; d_gene: TRBD2
CDR3nt: TGTGCCAGCAGCATCCGACTAGCGGGTCCCTACAATGAGCAGTTCTTC; CDR3aa: CASSIRLAGPYNEQFF; abundance: -; j_gene: TRBJ2-1; v_gene: TRBV7-6; d_gene: TRBD2
CDR3nt: TGTGCCAGCAGCTTCCAGCGATATGGCTACACCTTC; CDR3aa: CASSFQRYGYTF; abundance: -; j_gene: TRBJ1-2; v_gene: TRBV7-2; d_gene: -
CDR3nt: TGCGCCAGCAGCCAAGATATGATTAGCGGGAGCCGCGAGCAGTACTTC; CDR3aa: CASSQDMISGSREQYF; abundance: -; j_gene: TRBJ2-7; v_gene: TRBV4-1; d_gene: TRBD2
CDR3nt: TGTGCCAGCAGTTTATTGGCGACACCGCTTGAAAAACTGTTTTTT; CDR3aa: CASSLLATPLEKLFF; abundance: few; j_gene: TRBJ1-4; v_gene: TRBV27; d_gene: -
CDR3nt: TGCGCCAGCAGCCCAGGACAGCACAATGAGCAGTTCTTC; CDR3aa: CASSPGQHNEQFF; abundance: -; j_gene: TRBJ2-1; v_gene: TRBV5-1; d_gene: -
CDR3nt: TGTGCCAGCAGTTACGGGCGAGGGCGGACAGATACGCAGTATTTT; CDR3aa: CASSYGRGRTDTQYF; abundance: few; j_gene: TRBJ2-3; v_gene: TRBV6-5; d_gene: -
CDR3nt: TGTGCCAGCAGCTTAGTGCCTAGCGGGAGGGCCTTTGTAGCCCATGAGCAGTTCTTC; CDR3aa: CASSLVPSGRAFVAHEQFF; abundance: -; j_gene: TRBJ2-1; v_gene: TRBV11-2; d_gene: TRBD2
CDR3nt: TGTGCCAGCAGCTTAGGAGATAGCGGGAGGCACACCGGGGAGCTGTTTTTT; CDR3aa: CASSLGDSGRHTGELFF; abundance: -; j_gene: TRBJ2-2; v_gene: TRBV11-3; d_gene: TRBD2
CDR3nt: TGTGCCAGCTCACCCTTCTCCGGGGGAGAAACCTATAATTCACCCCTCCACTTT; CDR3aa: CASSPFSGGETYNSPLHF; abundance: -; j_gene: TRBJ1-6; v_gene: TRBV18; d_gene: -
CDR3nt: TGTGCCAGCAGCTTAGTGTCGTGGAACACTGAAGCTTTCTTT; CDR3aa: CASSLVSWNTEAFF; abundance: -; j_gene: TRBJ1-1; v_gene: TRBV7-2; d_gene: -